This is a list of T cell receptor beta chains from one sample in a study of T-cell reconstitution after alpha-beta-depleted transplantation in children. A single record per CDR3 protein comes from TCRdb applying MiXCR to the PCR reads. This repertoire shows 280,000 or so distinct CDR3 sequences, 9.5% to 13% found once; its top ten account for 23%. This sample comprised peripheral blood, obtained 180 days after TCRalphabeta/CD19-depleted stem cell transplant. The receptors were gathered from a male patient aged 2 to 9 who had a stem cell transplant for chronic granulomatous disease, so the T cells may come from the graft donor. Each CDR3 is given with its conserved first and last residue.

TRBV9	TRBJ2-7	CASSVSSDRSSYEQYF
TRBV29-1	TRBJ2-7	CSGRDSDLSYEQYF
TRBV29-1	TRBJ1-2	CSVEDHEGYYGYTF
TRBV28	TRBJ1-2	CASSSPDRANYGYTF
TRBV7-9	TRBJ2-2	CASSFFAIGELFF
TRBV12-3/TRBV12-4	TRBJ2-7	CASSQAGLYYEQYF
TRBV28	TRBJ2-5	CASSNSGEETQYF
TRBV3-1	TRBJ2-7	CASSRDQGYEQYF
TRBV12-3/TRBV12-4	TRBJ2-1	CASSLSGLAGGASYNEQFF
TRBV5-4	TRBJ1-3	CASTDRSSGNTIYF
TRBV20-1	TRBJ2-1	CSAIDRGNYNEQFF
TRBV7-2	TRBJ1-6	CASRGGPDWGFMPLHF
TRBV5-1	TRBJ2-2	CASSLVAGQTGELFF
TRBV7-3	TRBJ2-1	CASSLGGDYNEQFF
TRBV27	TRBJ1-3	CASRPMGQNSGNTIYF
TRBV7-2	TRBJ2-1	CASSSYLGRALNEQFF
TRBV3-1	TRBJ2-2	CATGLAGGRTGELFF
TRBV2	TRBJ2-6	CASSEGIGRGAGANVLTF
TRBV25-1	TRBJ2-5	CASSPTIAGETQYF
TRBV12-3/TRBV12-4	TRBJ2-3	CASSSRVRTDTQYF
TRBV10-2	TRBJ2-4	CASRQDLAKNIQYF
TRBV28	TRBJ2-3	CASSGRAPVVDTQYF
TRBV7-6	TRBJ2-1	CASSPAGTWGNEQFF
TRBV19	TRBJ2-1	CATEAYPLAGGPGNEQFF
TRBV7-6	TRBJ2-2	CAGRGNTGELFF
TRBV5-1	TRBJ2-1	CASSSAGPSWDEQFF
TRBV12-3/TRBV12-4	TRBJ2-7	CASRSGQGNYEQYF
TRBV20-1	TRBJ1-1	CSASPPGVTNTEAFF
TRBV7-8	TRBJ2-1	CASSRGLAGYNEQFF
TRBV29-1	TRBJ2-1	CSVAGVVAGVQGYNEQFF
TRBV7-2	TRBJ1-5	CASSITGSGDNQPQHF
TRBV9	TRBJ1-4	CASSVGSGSNEKLFF
TRBV20-1	TRBJ2-4	CSASHQVSKNIQYF
TRBV19	TRBJ1-1	CASSIRWTGPITEAFF
TRBV29-1	TRBJ2-1	CSVAPGLAGYNEQFF
TRBV5-1	TRBJ2-7	CASSYGLAGVSYEQYF
TRBV20-1	TRBJ2-5	CSARDPNRGQETQYF
TRBV5-5	TRBJ1-4	CASSLAGGLGEKLFF
TRBV5-1	TRBJ2-7	CASHRGQGLGEQYF
TRBV20-1	TRBJ2-1	CSASPAAGSYNEQFF
TRBV7-2	TRBJ2-1	CASSLEGASYNEQFF
TRBV20-1	TRBJ2-5	CSARGMEETQYF
TRBV6-1	TRBJ2-7	CASSRTPEGDEQYF
TRBV28	TRBJ2-3	CASRSGDTQYF
TRBV6-1	TRBJ2-6	CASSVTSGLSGANVLTF
TRBV7-6	TRBJ2-1	CASSPTRDEQFF
TRBV5-1	TRBJ2-1	CASTGYSQGTSYNEQFF
TRBV3-1	TRBJ2-1	CACSPGLAGGRIDYNEQFF
TRBV5-1	TRBJ1-1	CASSPRATNTEAFF
TRBV7-2	TRBJ2-1	CASIMGGQGENEQFF
TRBV5-6	TRBJ2-7	CASSLGQGWEQYF
TRBV5-1	TRBJ2-2	CASSPSFLGNTGELFF
TRBV7-6	TRBJ2-2	CASSYLTGELFF